These T cell receptor beta chains were read from a single sample in a study of blood T cell repertoires in COVID-19. The data were produced by immunoSEQ multiplex PCR, yet TCRdb's version contains in-frame clones alone and is incomplete. Of fewer than 80,000 clones listed, about 88% are singletons. Sequencing was done on a sample of peripheral blood. Receptors were obtained from a human donor in a cohort sampled during active COVID-19. CDR3s include the opening cysteine and the closing phenylalanine or tryptophan. A D gene is named only where the DNA matches it firmly. Size is stated for part of the rows, as once, few or many counts, or as a class when the clone is expanded.

d_call: NA; v_call: TRBV10-3; clone_size: NA; j_call: TRBJ1-1; cdr3_nt: TGTGCCATCCTGAAACAGGAGGGCACTGAAGCTTTCTTT; cdr3_aa: CAILKQEGTEAFF
d_call: TRBD1; v_call: TRBV5-1; clone_size: NA; j_call: TRBJ1-1; cdr3_nt: TGCGCCAGCAGCGGTGATCAGGGGGTGGGCACTGAAGCTTTCTTT; cdr3_aa: CASSGDQGVGTEAFF
d_call: NA; v_call: TRBV7-2; clone_size: once; j_call: TRBJ2-7; cdr3_nt: TGTGCCAGCAGCTTAGGTGGTCAGGGGTCCTACGAGCAGTACTTC; cdr3_aa: CASSLGGQGSYEQYF
d_call: TRBD1; v_call: TRBV6-5; clone_size: NA; j_call: TRBJ1-1; cdr3_nt: TGTGCCAGCAGTTTCTGGACAGGGGCGAGTAACACTGAAGCTTTCTTT; cdr3_aa: CASSFWTGASNTEAFF
d_call: NA; v_call: TRBV9; clone_size: NA; j_call: TRBJ2-7; cdr3_nt: TGTGCCAGCAGCCCACAGATTGGGGGGTACTCCTACGAGCAGTACTTC; cdr3_aa: CASSPQIGGYSYEQYF
d_call: NA; v_call: TRBV12-3/TRBV12-4; clone_size: once; j_call: TRBJ2-2; cdr3_nt: TGTGCCAGTCACACCCGGGTCACCGGGGAGCTGTTTTTT; cdr3_aa: CASHTRVTGELFF
d_call: TRBD1; v_call: TRBV5-1; clone_size: NA; j_call: TRBJ2-3; cdr3_nt: TGCGCCAGCCTTAATGACAGGGCAGGAGATACGCAGTATTTT; cdr3_aa: CASLNDRAGDTQYF
d_call: TRBD2; v_call: TRBV2; clone_size: NA; j_call: TRBJ2-2; cdr3_nt: TGTGCCAGCACGAAGGGTTTAGCGGGGGGTAGCACCGGGGAGCTGTTTTTT; cdr3_aa: CASTKGLAGGSTGELFF
d_call: TRBD2; v_call: TRBV4-3; clone_size: NA; j_call: TRBJ2-1; cdr3_nt: TGCGCCAGCAGCCAAGAGAGCGGGGGGTTGGTTGAGCAGTTCTTC; cdr3_aa: CASSQESGGLVEQFF
d_call: NA; v_call: TRBV4-1; clone_size: many; j_call: TRBJ1-5; cdr3_nt: TGCGCCAGCAGGACTCACGCGGATAGCAATCAGCCCCAGCATTTT; cdr3_aa: CASRTHADSNQPQHF
d_call: NA; v_call: TRBV5-4; clone_size: NA; j_call: TRBJ1-6; cdr3_nt: TGTGCCAGCAGCTCTGACAGATATAATTCACCCCTCCACTTT; cdr3_aa: CASSSDRYNSPLHF
d_call: NA; v_call: TRBV11-2; clone_size: NA; j_call: TRBJ2-3; cdr3_nt: TGTGCCAGCAGCCTCCACCGTAGCCGTCGTAACACAGATACGCAGTATTTT; cdr3_aa: CASSLHRSRRNTDTQYF
d_call: NA; v_call: TRBV10-3; clone_size: NA; j_call: TRBJ2-7; cdr3_nt: TGTGCCATCAGTGAAGTCTGGGCACCGAGCTCCTACGAGCAGTACTTC; cdr3_aa: CAISEVWAPSSYEQYF
d_call: TRBD1; v_call: TRBV5-1; clone_size: NA; j_call: TRBJ2-5; cdr3_nt: TGCGCCAGCAGCTCCGGGACAGGTAGCGAGACCCAGTACTTC; cdr3_aa: CASSSGTGSETQYF
d_call: NA; v_call: TRBV7-2; clone_size: NA; j_call: TRBJ1-1; cdr3_nt: TGTGCCAGCAGCTTAGTCCCAGGGGTTGACACTGAAGCTTTCTTT; cdr3_aa: CASSLVPGVDTEAFF
d_call: TRBD1; v_call: TRBV19; clone_size: once; j_call: TRBJ1-2; cdr3_nt: TGTGCCAGTAGTCGGACAGGGTATGGCTACACCTTC; cdr3_aa: CASSRTGYGYTF
d_call: NA; v_call: TRBV7-2; clone_size: NA; j_call: TRBJ1-2; cdr3_nt: TGTGCCAGCAGCTTAGCACCGGTTAATGGCTACACCTTC; cdr3_aa: CASSLAPVNGYTF
d_call: NA; v_call: TRBV6-1; clone_size: NA; j_call: TRBJ1-1; cdr3_nt: TGTGCCAGCAGTGAAGGGGGCGTGAACACTGAAGCTTTCTTT; cdr3_aa: CASSEGGVNTEAFF
d_call: NA; v_call: TRBV6-5; clone_size: NA; j_call: TRBJ2-2; cdr3_nt: TGTGCCAGCGGCCCCACGAACACCGGGGAGCTGTTTTTT; cdr3_aa: CASGPTNTGELFF
d_call: TRBD1; v_call: TRBV5-6; clone_size: NA; j_call: TRBJ1-6; cdr3_nt: TGTGCCAGCAGCCCGGACAGGGGATCACCCCTCCACTTT; cdr3_aa: CASSPDRGSPLHF
d_call: TRBD2; v_call: TRBV7-9; clone_size: NA; j_call: TRBJ2-5; cdr3_nt: TGTGCCAGCAGCTTACCTCTAGCGGACCAAGAGACCCAGTACTTC; cdr3_aa: CASSLPLADQETQYF
d_call: TRBD1; v_call: TRBV7-2; clone_size: NA; j_call: TRBJ2-6; cdr3_nt: TGTGCCAGCAGCCGCGTCCGGGACAGGGCCTCTGGGGCCAACGTCCTGACTTTC; cdr3_aa: CASSRVRDRASGANVLTF
d_call: NA; v_call: TRBV4-1; clone_size: NA; j_call: TRBJ1-1; cdr3_nt: TGCGCCAGCAGCCAAGCTGTGGCGGCCTCCACTGAAGCTTTCTTT; cdr3_aa: CASSQAVAASTEAFF
d_call: NA; v_call: TRBV5-1; clone_size: few; j_call: TRBJ2-5; cdr3_nt: TGCGCCAGCAGCTTTGAAGCGAGGTCAGAGACCCAGTACTTC; cdr3_aa: CASSFEARSETQYF
d_call: NA; v_call: TRBV29-1; clone_size: NA; j_call: TRBJ1-2; cdr3_nt: TGCAGCGTTGACGAAAGGGGCCCCTTCTATGGCTACACCTTC; cdr3_aa: CSVDERGPFYGYTF
d_call: NA; v_call: TRBV5-3; clone_size: NA; j_call: TRBJ2-1; cdr3_nt: TGTGCCAGAAGCTGCACGAGGGACATGGGGATGAGGAATGAGCAGTTCTTC; cdr3_aa: CARSCTRDMGMRNEQFF
d_call: NA; v_call: TRBV24-1; clone_size: NA; j_call: TRBJ2-1; cdr3_nt: TGTGCCACCAGTGATTTGCTAGTAAATGAGCAGTTCTTC; cdr3_aa: CATSDLLVNEQFF
d_call: TRBD2; v_call: TRBV5-4; clone_size: NA; j_call: TRBJ2-3; cdr3_nt: TGTGCCAGCAGATTACTAGCGGGTCAGAGCACAGATACGCAGTATTTT; cdr3_aa: CASRLLAGQSTDTQYF
d_call: TRBD1; v_call: TRBV28; clone_size: few; j_call: TRBJ1-1; cdr3_nt: TGTGCCAGCAGCCGGGACAGGGTCACTGAAGCTTTCTTT; cdr3_aa: CASSRDRVTEAFF
d_call: NA; v_call: TRBV28; clone_size: NA; j_call: TRBJ2-3; cdr3_nt: TGTGCCAGCATGGTCAGTAGAGGAACAGATACGCAGTATTTT; cdr3_aa: CASMVSRGTDTQYF
d_call: TRBD1; v_call: TRBV9; clone_size: many; j_call: TRBJ1-6; cdr3_nt: TGTGCCAGCAGCAACGAGGACAGGGCCCGTTATAATTCACCCCTCCACTTT; cdr3_aa: CASSNEDRARYNSPLHF
d_call: NA; v_call: TRBV5-5; clone_size: NA; j_call: TRBJ2-5; cdr3_nt: TGTGCCAGCAGCTTGGCCAAGAGCAGGGCCACCCAAGAGACCCAGTACTTC; cdr3_aa: CASSLAKSRATQETQYF
d_call: NA; v_call: TRBV10-1; clone_size: NA; j_call: TRBJ2-1; cdr3_nt: TGCGCCAGCAGTGAATCGTACAATGAGCAGTTCTTC; cdr3_aa: CASSESYNEQFF